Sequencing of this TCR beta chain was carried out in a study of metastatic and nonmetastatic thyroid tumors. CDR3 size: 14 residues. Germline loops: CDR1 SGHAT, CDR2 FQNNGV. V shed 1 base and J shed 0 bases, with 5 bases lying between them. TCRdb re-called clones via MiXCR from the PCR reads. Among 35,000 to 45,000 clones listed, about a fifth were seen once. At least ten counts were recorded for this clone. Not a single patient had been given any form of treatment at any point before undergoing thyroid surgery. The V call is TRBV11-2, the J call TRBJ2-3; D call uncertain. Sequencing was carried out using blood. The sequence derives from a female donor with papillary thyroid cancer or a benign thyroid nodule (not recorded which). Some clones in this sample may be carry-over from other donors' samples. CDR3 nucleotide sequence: TGTGCCAGCAGCTTAGTAGATAGCACAGATACGCAGTATTTT. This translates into CASSLVDSTDTQYF.